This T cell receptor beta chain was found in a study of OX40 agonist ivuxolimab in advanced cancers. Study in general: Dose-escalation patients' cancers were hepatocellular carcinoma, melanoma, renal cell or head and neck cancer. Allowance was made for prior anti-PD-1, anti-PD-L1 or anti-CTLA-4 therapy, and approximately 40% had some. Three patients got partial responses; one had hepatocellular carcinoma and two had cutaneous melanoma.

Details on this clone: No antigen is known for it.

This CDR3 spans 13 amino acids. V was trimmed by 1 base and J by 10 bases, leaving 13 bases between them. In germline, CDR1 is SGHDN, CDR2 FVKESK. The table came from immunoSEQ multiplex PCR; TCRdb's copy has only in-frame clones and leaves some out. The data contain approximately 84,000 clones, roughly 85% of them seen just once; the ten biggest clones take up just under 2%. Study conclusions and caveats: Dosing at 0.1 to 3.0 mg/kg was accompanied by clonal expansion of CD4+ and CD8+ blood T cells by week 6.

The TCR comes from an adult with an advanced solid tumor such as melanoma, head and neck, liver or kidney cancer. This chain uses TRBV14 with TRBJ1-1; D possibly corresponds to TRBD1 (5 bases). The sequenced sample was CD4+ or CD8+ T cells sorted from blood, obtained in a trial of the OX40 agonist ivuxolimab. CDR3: CASSQGGQGLAFF. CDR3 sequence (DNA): TGTGCCAGCAGCCAAGGAGGTCAGGGTCTAGCTTTCTTT.